A single sample is the source of the 28 T cell receptor beta chains below, sequenced in a study of T-cell memory formation after mild COVID-19. MiXCR, run by TCRdb on the 5' RACE reads, gives a single entry per CDR3 protein. The sample yields 55,000 to 80,000 distinct CDR3 sequences, 9.3% seen once. The sample consisted of PBMCs or a T cell subset sorted from them (not recorded which). The receptor source for this set is a man between 18 and 29 years old who had mild COVID-19 (a few samples of this study predate the infection). Cell type and time point are not known.

This clonotype was recorded a few times. The chain links TRBV3-1 to TRBJ2-5; D gene ambiguous. V gave up 2 bases and J gave up 5 bases, with 15 bases separating them. Germline CDR1 is LGHDT and CDR2 is YNNKEL (reference sequence). This CDR3 is built from 15 residues. The CDR3 loop reads CASSQRSSFPETQYF. DNA for the CDR3: TGTGCCAGCAGCCAACGTAGTAGCTTCCCTGAGACCCAGTACTTC.

This clonotype was observed a few times. This chain uses TRBV7-2 with TRBJ1-6; D gene ambiguous. Germline CDR1 and CDR2: SGHTA and FQGNSA. CDR3 length: 13 residues. Trimming pared 3 bases from V and 7 bases from J, leaving 7 bases between. The CDR3 bases are TGTGCCAGCAGCTTCATGGCAAATTCACCCCTCCACTTT. Amino acid sequence: CASSFMANSPLHF.

This clonotype has just a few counts. The rearrangement uses TRBV12-3 or TRBV12-4 and TRBJ2-7; either TRBD1 or TRBD2 may fit D (5 bases each). Trimming left V 3 bases short and J 3 bases short, with 12 bases between. The CDR3 is 14 amino acids. CDR3 coding DNA: TGTGCCAGCAGTTTGGGGCAACTAGGCTACGAGCAGTACTTC. Translating it yields CASSLGQLGYEQYF.

This clonotype occurred a few times. The rearrangement uses TRBV28 and TRBJ1-6, with 7 bases matching TRBD1. V lost 3 bases, J lost 5 bases, and 4 bases stayed unmatched. This CDR3 contains 15 residues. The germline V gene has CDR1 MDHEN and CDR2 SYDVKM. The CDR3 DNA reads TGTGCCAGCAGTTTCTCCCAGGGGGATAATTCACCCCTCCACTTT. It is translated as CASSFSQGDNSPLHF.

This clonotype has just a few counts. V and J are TRBV7-3 and TRBJ2-5; unclear D gene. Trimming removed 4 bases at V and 2 bases at J, with 5 bases between. The CDR3 consists of 12 residues. The germline gives CDR1 SGHTA, CDR2 FQGTGA. CDR3 loop: CASSSAQETQYF. The DNA of the CDR3 is TGTGCCAGCAGCTCGGCTCAAGAGACCCAGTACTTC.

This clonotype was found a few times. J is TRBJ2-7 and V is TRBV6-4; D not resolved. V was cut by 5 bases and J by 2 bases, with 7 bases left in between. The CDR3 contains 12 residues. Per germline, CDR1 MRHNA and CDR2 SNTAGT. CDR3 sequence: CASSSETYEQYV. CDR3 sequence (DNA): TGTGCCAGCAGTTCAGAAACCTACGAGCAGTACGTC.

This clonotype was seen many times. CDR3 in amino acids: CSARTTGREEQYF. The CDR3 DNA is TGCAGCGCCCGTACGACAGGCCGAGAGGAGCAGTACTTC. The V and J genes are TRBV29-1 and TRBJ2-7, with TRBD1 as a possible D gene (6 bases). Germline CDR1 is SQVTM and CDR2 is ANQGSEA. The CDR3 length is 13 residues. Trimming shortened V by 7 bases and J by 7 bases, and 20 bases separated the two germline ends.

The sample holds a few counts of this clonotype. The chain has TRBV7-2 and TRBJ1-3, with 8 bases that match TRBD1. Germline V gives CDR1 SGHTA, CDR2 FQGNSA. The J segment lost 3 bases and the V segment lost 5 bases, leaving 6 bases of the junction unmatched. This CDR3 contains 15 residues. CDR3 amino acids: CASSPRTGLGNTIYF. CDR3 nucleotides: TGTGCCAGCAGCCCAAGGACAGGGCTTGGAAACACCATATATTTT.

This clonotype was seen a few times. The CDR3 DNA sequence: TGTGCCAGCAGTTTAATCTACCGCTACAATGAGCAGTTCTTC. It codes for CASSLIYRYNEQFF. The chain links TRBV27 to TRBJ2-1; no definite D call. The germline gives CDR1 MNHEY, CDR2 SMNVEV (reference sequence). The CDR3 is 14 residues long. The V and J ends lost 2 bases and 3 bases respectively, with 8 bases between them.

This clonotype has ten or more counts. This chain uses TRBV23-1 with TRBJ2-4, with D possibly being TRBD2 (7 bases). TRBV23-1 is classed as an ORF, of uncertain function. The CDR3 contains 15 residues. Trimming removed 7 bases at V and 3 bases at J, with 16 bases between. The chain's CDR3 is CASTLGGHGKNIQYF. Here the CDR3 DNA reads TGCGCCAGCACCCTCGGGGGGCACGGCAAAAACATTCAGTACTTC.

This rearrangement joins TRBV2 to TRBJ1-2; D call uncertain. CDR1 SNHLY and CDR2 FYNNEI come from the germline V gene. Trimming shortened V by 6 bases and J by 4 bases, and 15 bases separated the two germline ends. The CDR3 contains 14 residues. CDR3 sequence reads: CASSLSGVPYGYTF. CDR3 nucleotides: TGTGCCAGCAGCTTATCGGGAGTTCCCTATGGCTACACCTTC.

This clonotype was detected a few times. V usage is TRBV14 and J usage is TRBJ2-1; TRBD2 matches at 8 bases. Germline loops: CDR1 SGHDN, CDR2 FVKESK. This CDR3 has 17 residues. The V and J ends lost 4 bases and 6 bases, in that order; junction bases with no gene match: 14. CDR3 sequence reads: CASSPRSLAGGLNEQFF. Written as DNA, the CDR3 is TGTGCCAGCAGCCCAAGATCTTTGGCGGGGGGACTCAATGAGCAGTTCTTC. Full variable domain (outside the CDR3, taken from reference TRBV14 and TRBJ2-1): EAGVTQFPSHSVIEKGQTVTLRCDPISGHDNLYWYRRVMGKEIKFLLHFVKESKQDESGMPNNRFLAERTGGTYSTLKVQPAELEDSGVYFCASSPRSLAGGLNEQFFGPGTRLTVL.

This clonotype was found many times. The chain uses TRBV6-5 and TRBJ2-5; D unresolved. Trimming took off 6 bases at V and 4 bases at J, with 12 bases between the two ends. CDR3 size: 13 residues. Germline V gives CDR1 MNHEY, CDR2 SVGAGI. CDR3 amino acids: CASSLVVRETQYF. The CDR3 nucleotides read TGTGCCAGCAGCCTCGTGGTCCGAGAGACCCAGTACTTC.

This clonotype was observed at least ten times. CDR3 sequence: CASSVAYRGGELFF. In nucleotides, the CDR3 is TGTGCCAGCAGCGTAGCTTACCGGGGCGGGGAGCTGTTTTTT. The chain has TRBV9 and TRBJ2-2, with TRBD2 as a possible D gene (5 bases). V was shortened by 0 bases and J by 7 bases, with 10 bases between the two germline ends. CDR3 size: 14 residues. CDR1 is SGDLS and CDR2 is YYNGEE in the germline V gene.

A note on this clonotype: This sequence may be a read error, since a much larger clone differs from it by one base. The chain links TRBV29-1 to TRBJ2-7; D may be TRBD1 or TRBD2 (5 bases each). Trimming removed 4 bases from V and 7 bases from J, with 17 bases in between. Germline V gene lookup returns CDR1 SQVTM and CDR2 ANQGSEA. The CDR3 contains 13 residues. The CDR3 DNA sequence: TGCAGCGTTGGAGGCCGGGGCCCTAGGGAGCAGTACTTC. It translates to CSVGGRGPREQYF.

This clonotype appeared a few times. V is TRBV4-3 and J is TRBJ2-2, with D uncertain. V was shortened by 2 bases and J by 6 bases, with 19 bases between the two germline ends. Per germline, CDR1 LGHNA and CDR2 YSLEER. CDR3 length: 17 amino acids. CDR3 nucleotides: TGCGCCAGCAGCCAATCCGCCTCTCCGAGGTCCCCCGGGGAGCTGTTTTTT. Translating gives CASSQSASPRSPGELFF.

This clonotype was seen ten or more times. This chain uses TRBV20-1 with TRBJ2-4, with 10 bases matching TRBD1. Germline loops: CDR1 DFQATT, CDR2 SNEGSKA (reference sequence). The V segment lost 6 bases and the J segment 7 bases; nucleotides outside the gene matches: 12. The CDR3 extends over 15 amino acids. CDR3 coding DNA: TGCAGTGCAAACACCGGGACAGGGGTAATCAACATTCAGTACTTC. Its translation: CSANTGTGVINIQYF.

This clonotype occurred a few times. This chain joins TRBV5-1 and TRBJ2-2; D may match TRBD1 or TRBD2 (5 bases each). In germline, CDR1 is SGHRS, CDR2 YFSETQ. The V end was cut by 2 bases, the J end by 1 base, with 9 bases between. The length of the CDR3 is 15 residues. CDR3 DNA: TGCGCCAGCAGCTTCGGGGCCAAGAACACCGGGGAGCTGTTTTTT. Translated: CASSFGAKNTGELFF.

This clonotype was seen repeatedly, ten times or more. The chain employs TRBV15 and TRBJ2-3; the D gene is possibly TRBD2 (7 bases). Looked up from germline, CDR1 is LNHNV and CDR2 is YYDKDF (reference sequence). The CDR3 runs to 18 residues. V lost 5 bases and J lost 3, with 24 bases in between. The CDR3 loop reads CATSVALGGAQGTDTQYF. In DNA form, the CDR3 reads TGTGCCACCAGCGTAGCTTTGGGGGGGGCCCAGGGGACAGATACGCAGTATTTT.

This clonotype has just a few counts. The chain joins TRBV7-2 to TRBJ1-2; D remains ambiguous. V was trimmed by 0 bases and J by 5 bases, leaving 10 bases between them. CDR1 and CDR2 (germline): SGHTA, FQGNSA. This CDR3 is built from 14 residues. In DNA form, the CDR3 reads TGTGCCAGCAGCTTAGCATCCGGAGGGTATGGCTACACCTTC. It translates to CASSLASGGYGYTF.

This clonotype was counted between two and nine times. This rearrangement joins TRBV4-2 to TRBJ1-1, with D perhaps matching TRBD1 (5 bases). V lost 4 bases to trimming and J lost 0 bases, with 18 bases between them. The germline V gene encodes CDR1 LGHNA and CDR2 YNFKEQ. The CDR3 spans 17 residues. CDR3 coding DNA: TGTGCCAGCAGCCTAGACAGTTTTAGGGCGCTGAACACTGAAGCTTTCTTT. As protein: CASSLDSFRALNTEAFF.

The sample holds many counts of this clonotype. The chain combines TRBV5-1 with TRBJ2-3, with 10 bases fitting TRBD2. J lost 3 bases, V lost 9 bases, and 7 bases had no gene match. Germline assignment: CDR1 SGHRS and CDR2 YFSETQ. This CDR3 has 14 amino acids. Written as DNA, the CDR3 is TGCGCCACCCAACTAGCGGGGTCTACAGATACGCAGTATTTT. Translating it yields CATQLAGSTDTQYF.

This clonotype was seen repeatedly, ten times or more. The chain is built from TRBV7-2 and TRBJ2-3; 11 bases agree with TRBD2. The ends lost 2 bases at V and 5 bases at J; junction bases unmatched: 9. The germline CDR1 and CDR2 sequences are SGHTA and FQGNSA. The CDR3 totals 17 residues. CDR3 nucleotides: TGTGCCAGCAGCTTATCCCATAGCGGGGGGGCTCTAGATACGCAGTATTTT. It yields the protein CASSLSHSGGALDTQYF.

The V call is TRBV2, the J call TRBJ1-2; D unclear. Trimming cost V 11 bases and J 1 base, with 8 bases left between them. Germline loops: CDR1 SNHLY, CDR2 FYNNEI. This CDR3 is 11 amino acids long. The CDR3 loop reads CAGRGNYGYTF. CDR3 coding DNA: TGTGCCGGCCGCGGTAACTATGGCTACACCTTC.

A few counts support this clonotype. The V call is TRBV12-3 or TRBV12-4, the J call TRBJ1-2; maybe TRBD1 (6 bases). V was cut by 6 bases and J by 7 bases, with 15 bases left in between. CDR3 length: 13 residues. The chain's CDR3 is CASRITGSSGYTF. CDR3 in DNA: TGTGCCAGCAGAATCACAGGGTCGAGTGGCTACACCTTC.

The genes are TRBV4-1 and TRBJ1-2; tentatively, D is TRBD1 (5 bases). Trimming took 4 bases from V and 8 from J, leaving 14 bases between them. The CDR3 loop spans 13 amino acids. The germline gives CDR1 MGHRA, CDR2 YSYEKL. DNA of the CDR3: TGCGCCAGCAGCCGAAGGGACTTTGAAGGCTACACCTTC. This sequence encodes CASSRRDFEGYTF.

This clonotype was counted between two and nine times. The rearrangement joins TRBV27 to TRBJ2-4; a possible D gene is TRBD1 (5 bases). CDR3 length: 14 amino acids. Germline V gene sequence: CDR1 MNHEY, CDR2 SMNVEV (reference sequence). With 4 bases removed from V and 3 bases from J, the gap between germline ends came to 10 bases. The CDR3 reads CASSSSGNKNIQYF. CDR3 DNA sequence: TGTGCCAGCAGTTCTTCAGGGAACAAAAACATTCAGTACTTC.

This clonotype was observed a few times. The rearrangement links TRBV7-2 to TRBJ1-2; weak D call: TRBD1 (5 bases). V shed 5 bases and J shed 7 bases, with 20 bases lying between them. The CDR3 covers 15 residues. The germline gives CDR1 SGHTA, CDR2 FQGNSA. This chain's CDR3 is CASSPAAIGTGGYTF. The CDR3 nucleotides read TGTGCCAGCAGCCCGGCGGCTATCGGGACGGGTGGCTACACCTTC.